The 25 T cell receptor beta chains below all came from one sample that was sequenced in a study of blood T cell repertoires in COVID-19. Some clones are missing from TCRdb's copy, which holds only in-frame ones; the method was immunoSEQ multiplex PCR. The table shows fewer than 350,000 clones, with roughly 90% occurring only once. Sequencing was performed on PBMCs or T cells enriched from blood (not recorded which). These receptors were taken from a woman aged 25 to 39 who had been exposed to COVID-19.

This chain joins TRBV5-1 and TRBJ2-7; 11 bases fit TRBD2. Germline CDR1 and CDR2: SGHRS and YFSETQ. The CDR3 extends over 15 amino acids. With V trimmed by 3 bases and J by 0 bases, 2 bases remained unmatched. The CDR3 nucleotides are TGCGCCAGCAGCTCGGGACTAGCGGACTCCTACGAGCAGTACTTC. It is translated as CASSSGLADSYEQYF.

The rearrangement joins TRBV19 to TRBJ1-5; possibly TRBD1 for D (5 bases). With 2 bases removed from V and 5 bases from J, the gap between germline ends came to 13 bases. CDR3 length: 15 residues. Germline values: CDR1 LNHDA, CDR2 SQIVND (reference sequence). The CDR3 sequence: CASSINPQTDQPQHF. DNA of the CDR3: TGTGCCAGTAGTATAAACCCACAGACAGATCAGCCCCAGCATTTT.

Ten or more counts support this clone. The chain joins TRBV2 to TRBJ1-5, with a tentative D call TRBD1 (5 bases). Per the germline V gene, CDR1 is SNHLY and CDR2 is FYNNEI. The length of the CDR3 is 15 residues. V gave up 6 bases and J gave up 1 base, with 13 bases separating them. The CDR3 is CASRHAQGSNQPQHF. The CDR3 DNA follows: TGTGCCAGCAGGCACGCCCAGGGAAGCAATCAGCCCCAGCATTTT. The variable domain in full, completed from reference TRBV2 and TRBJ1-5, reads EPEVTQTPSHQVTQMGQEVILRCVPISNHLYFYWYRQILGQKVEFLVSFYNNEISEKSEIFDDQFSVERPDGSNFTLKIRSTKLEDSAMYFCASRHAQGSNQPQHFGDGTRLSIL.

The chain recombines TRBV28 with TRBJ2-5, with 11 bases identical to TRBD1. V was pared by 1 base and J by 4 bases, with 2 bases of the junction left unmatched. CDR1 and CDR2 from the germline V gene are MDHEN and SYDVKM. The CDR3 contains 15 residues. The CDR3 DNA reads TGTGCCAGCAGTTTATTAGGGACAGGGGGAGAGACCCAGTACTTC. Protein: CASSLLGTGGETQYF.

The CDR3 here is CASSRDSMSYGYTF. Here the CDR3 DNA reads TGTGCCAGTAGTAGGGACAGTATGTCCTATGGCTACACCTTC. This chain uses TRBV19 with TRBJ1-2, with TRBD1 matching over 7 bases. The CDR3 sequence is 14 residues long. Unmatched junction bases numbered 6, after V lost 4 bases and J lost 4 bases. Germline V gene sequence: CDR1 LNHDA, CDR2 SQIVND (reference sequence). Complete variable domain (other parts from reference TRBV19 and TRBJ1-2): DGGITQSPKYLFRKEGQNVTLSCEQNLNHDAMYWYRQDPGQGLRLIYYSQIVNDFQKGDIAEGYSVSREKKESFPLTVTSAQKNPTAFYLCASSRDSMSYGYTFGSGTRLTVV.

The CDR3 here is CASSRQISTDTQYF. The CDR3 nucleotides are TGCGCCAGCAGCCGACAAATTAGCACAGATACGCAGTATTTT. The gene calls are TRBV5-1 and TRBJ2-3; the D is unclear. Germline V gene data show CDR1 as SGHRS and CDR2 as YFSETQ. The CDR3 sequence is 14 residues long. Trimming removed 4 bases at V and 0 bases at J, with 9 bases between.

V and J are TRBV5-1 and TRBJ2-7; 8 nucleotides line up with TRBD1. This CDR3 has 17 amino acids. V dropped 0 bases and J dropped 2; count of bases not matched to a gene: 10. Germline V gene sequence: CDR1 SGHRS, CDR2 YFSETQ. CDR3 residues: CASSLEVRTGKTYEQYF. The CDR3 nucleotides read TGCGCCAGCAGCTTGGAGGTTCGGACAGGGAAGACCTACGAGCAGTACTTC. The full variable domain, with the rest looked up from reference TRBV5-1 and TRBJ2-7, is KAGVTQTPRYLIKTRGQQVTLSCSPISGHRSVSWYQQTPGQGLQFLFEYFSETQRNKGNFPGRFSGRQFSNSRSEMNVSTLELGDSALYLCASSLEVRTGKTYEQYFGPGTRLTVT.

The rearrangement uses TRBV29-1 and TRBJ2-3, with 7 bases identical to TRBD2. The V segment lost 7 bases and the J segment 3 bases; nucleotides outside the gene matches: 1. The CDR3 is 11 residues long. The germline CDR1 and CDR2 sequences are SQVTM and ANQGSEA. CDR3 in DNA: TGCAGCGGCGGGAGAACAGATACGCAGTATTTT. Protein sequence: CSGGRTDTQYF.

The chain links TRBV7-9 to TRBJ2-5; a weak D match, TRBD1 (7 bases). CDR1 is SEHNR and CDR2 is FQNEAQ in the germline V gene (reference sequence). The CDR3 sequence is 18 residues long. V was trimmed by 4 bases and J by 2 bases, leaving 23 bases between them. The CDR3 loop reads CASSSPGGSGGRQETQYF. As DNA, the CDR3 is TGTGCCAGCAGCTCCCCCGGTGGGTCAGGGGGGCGGCAAGAGACCCAGTACTTC.

This rearrangement joins TRBV28 to TRBJ1-5, with TRBD1 matching 9 bases. The germline CDR1 and CDR2 sequences are MDHEN and SYDVKM. The CDR3 spans 15 residues. The V gene end was trimmed by 4 bases and the J gene end by 1 base; junction bases not matched to a gene: 2. The CDR3 bases are TGTGCCAGCAGTTGGACAGGGGCAAGCAATCAGCCCCAGCATTTT. Translating gives CASSWTGASNQPQHF.

This clone occurred a few times. The chain couples TRBV7-3 to TRBJ1-5; D not resolved. The CDR3 totals 13 residues. V was trimmed by 2 bases and J by 5 bases, leaving 7 bases between them. The germline gives CDR1 SGHTA, CDR2 FQGTGA. CDR3 coding DNA: TGTGCCAGCAGCTTATCCCAGGATCAGCCCCAGCATTTT. It codes for CASSLSQDQPQHF.

Of note for this clone: A read error may account for a junction end that differs from germline. V gene TRBV27 combines with J gene TRBJ2-7, with TRBD2 matching over 9 bases. Germline V gene lookup returns CDR1 MNHEY and CDR2 SMNVEV (reference sequence). The CDR3 totals 14 residues. The DNA for the CDR3 is TGTGCCAGCAGCCCCGGGACTAGCAGTCGGGGCGCGTTCTTC. Its protein product is CASSPGTSSRGAFF.

The chain recombines TRBV29-1 with TRBJ2-7; D is perhaps TRBD2 (6 bases). The CDR3 has 12 residues. The V end was cut by 0 bases, the J end by 6 bases, with 9 bases between. Germline V CDR1 and CDR2: SQVTM, ANQGSEA. CDR3 sequence reads: CSVEEEGREQYF. CDR3 nucleotide sequence: TGCAGCGTTGAAGAGGAGGGCCGCGAGCAGTACTTC.

The gene calls are TRBV6-1 and TRBJ2-7; D might be TRBD1 (6 bases). Germline V lookup: CDR1 MNHNS, CDR2 SASEGT. This CDR3 comprises 16 residues. The V gene lost 2 bases and the J gene lost 2 bases, with 16 bases spanning the gap. Written as DNA, the CDR3 is TGTGCCAGCAGTGAATTTCAGGGGCCTAAGACCTACGAGCAGTACTTC. It is translated as CASSEFQGPKTYEQYF.

The chain has TRBV28 and TRBJ2-2; 8 bases map to TRBD2. The CDR3 contains 18 residues. V lost 4 bases to trimming and J lost 6 bases; unmatched junction nucleotides: 16. The germline gives CDR1 MDHEN, CDR2 SYDVKM. The CDR3 spells CASSSPVQRERRAGELFF. CDR3 coding DNA: TGTGCCAGCAGTTCCCCCGTTCAGCGGGAGCGTAGAGCCGGGGAGCTGTTTTTT.

The chain employs TRBV18 and TRBJ2-2, with a tentative D call TRBD2 (5 bases). The V gene's germline CDR1 is KGHSH and CDR2 LQKENI. The V end lost 3 bases, the J end lost 2 bases, and 7 bases lay between the germline ends. CDR3 length: 14 amino acids. The CDR3 nucleotides read TGTGCCAGCTCACCCGGGATTAACACCGGGGAGCTGTTTTTT. Encoded protein: CASSPGINTGELFF.

The rearrangement joins TRBV21-1 to TRBJ1-3. TRBV21-1 is termed a pseudogene. The CDR3 has 19 residues. CDR3 DNA: TGTGCCAGCAGCAAAGCCACCTTCTTCGCGAGGGTTTCTGGAAACACCATATATTTT. It specifies CASSKATFFARVSGNTIYF.

J is TRBJ1-1 and V is TRBV7-9; 7 bases map to TRBD1. The junction had 5 bases not matched to a gene; V was cut back by 0 bases and J by 7 bases. The length of the CDR3 is 14 residues. Germline V lookup: CDR1 SEHNR, CDR2 FQNEAQ (reference sequence). CDR3 region: CASSLAFGDSEAFF. The DNA of the CDR3 is TGTGCCAGCAGCTTAGCGTTTGGGGACAGTGAAGCTTTCTTT.

About this clone: Relative to the germline gene, one junction end is altered; a read error may explain this. The chain carries TRBV7-8 and TRBJ2-7; no reliable D call. CDR1 and CDR2 (germline): SGHVS, FQNEAQ. The CDR3 has 14 residues. The CDR3 is CASSFTTTYGVVVF. The CDR3, as DNA: TGTGCCAGCAGCTTCACCACTACTTATGGCGTAGTAGTTTTC.

This clone was seen only once. The rearrangement links TRBV19 to TRBJ1-5; 9 bases agree with TRBD1. CDR1 is LNHDA and CDR2 is SQIVND in the germline V gene (reference sequence). J lost 2 bases, V lost 6 bases, and 8 bases had no gene match. The CDR3 sequence is 16 residues long. CDR3 sequence: CASSSDRGLGNQPQHF. DNA of the CDR3: TGTGCCAGTAGCTCGGACAGGGGTTTGGGCAATCAGCCCCAGCATTTT.

The chain is built from TRBV28 and TRBJ1-1, with 7 bases fitting TRBD1. CDR3 size: 15 residues. V trimming: 7 bases; J trimming: 1 base; junction bases outside the gene matches: 9. Germline CDR1 is MDHEN and CDR2 is SYDVKM. CDR3 DNA: TGTGCCAGCACCCCTGCGACAGGGTCGAACACTGAAGCTTTCTTT. This gives the protein CASTPATGSNTEAFF.

The chain uses TRBV7-2 and TRBJ2-1; 10 nucleotides match TRBD2. The V segment lost 1 base and the J segment 5 bases; nucleotides outside the gene matches: 2. Germline CDR1 reads SGHTA; CDR2 reads FQGNSA. The length of the CDR3 is 15 residues. As DNA, the CDR3 is TGTGCCAGCAGCTTAGTAGCGGGAGGAAACAATGAGCAGTTCTTC. Its protein product is CASSLVAGGNNEQFF.

The V gene is TRBV28, the J gene TRBJ2-7; 7 bases align to TRBD2. Germline V gene lookup returns CDR1 MDHEN and CDR2 SYDVKM. This CDR3 has 11 amino acids. The CDR3 loop is CAGGTLYEQYF. DNA for the CDR3: TGTGCGGGAGGGACCCTCTACGAGCAGTACTTC.

This sequence joins TRBV5-1 and TRBJ1-1; D remains unclear. CDR1 is SGHRS and CDR2 is YFSETQ in the germline V gene. The ends were cut back, 0 bases at V and 1 base at J, with 10 bases in the middle. The CDR3 runs to 15 residues. CDR3 sequence (DNA): TGCGCCAGCAGCTTGGGGTCCAGCGGGAACACTGAAGCTTTCTTT. Translated, it gives CASSLGSSGNTEAFF.

DNA for the CDR3: TGTGCCAGCAGCCTCGACAGGGGATCCGACGAGCAGTACTTC. It translates to CASSLDRGSDEQYF. V is TRBV11-3 and J is TRBJ2-7; 8 positions agree with TRBD1. CDR1 is SGHNT and CDR2 is YENEEA in the germline V gene. This CDR3 contains 14 residues. Trimming at V came to 5 bases and at J to 5 bases, leaving 8 bases not matched to a gene. The variable domain in full, completed from reference TRBV11-3 and TRBJ2-7, reads EAGVVQSPRYKIIEKKQPVAFWCNPISGHNTLYWYLQNLGQGPELLIRYENEEAVDDSQLPKDRFSAERLKGVDSTLKIQPAELGDSAVYLCASSLDRGSDEQYFGPGTRLTVT.